Presented here are 6 T cell receptor beta chains from one specimen sequenced in a study of T-cell memory formation after mild COVID-19. Each CDR3 protein is one row after TCRdb ran MiXCR on the 5' RACE reads. The sample records 350,000 to 450,000 distinct CDR3 sequences, around 14% being singletons. The source material was PBMCs or a T cell subset sorted from them (not recorded which). The source is a man younger than 35 who had mild COVID-19 (a few samples of this study predate the infection). Cell type and time point are not known.

Regarding this clonotype: At one end, the junction sequence differs from germline, possibly due to a read error. This chain uses TRBV5-6 with TRBJ1-4; no reliable D call. The germline V gene has CDR1 SGHDT and CDR2 YYEEEE. The CDR3 is 13 residues long. The chain's CDR3 is CASSLGATPAPDF. CDR3 sequence (DNA): TGTGCCAGCAGCTTGGGGGCCACCCCGGCCCCCGATTTT.

The rearrangement uses TRBV20-1 and TRBJ2-1; D is possibly TRBD2 (6 bases). Per the germline V gene, CDR1 is DFQATT and CDR2 is SNEGSKA (reference sequence). The CDR3 consists of 13 residues. V was clipped by 8 bases and J by 0 bases, with 11 bases between them. CDR3 coding DNA: TGCAGTTCTCGGGGGAGCTCCTACAATGAGCAGTTCTTC. This gives the protein CSSRGSSYNEQFF.

This clonotype was counted between two and nine times. J is TRBJ1-5 and V is TRBV10-3; no clear D. The CDR3 loop spans 14 amino acids. The germline V gene has CDR1 ENHRY and CDR2 SYGVKD. V gave up 0 bases and J gave up 2 bases, with 5 bases separating them. The CDR3 region is CAISESQRNQPQHF. The DNA of the CDR3 is TGTGCCATCAGTGAGTCACAGCGCAATCAGCCCCAGCATTTT.

J is TRBJ1-5 and V is TRBV6-2 or TRBV6-3; D is undetermined. The V gene lost 6 bases and the J gene lost 1 base, with 13 bases spanning the gap. Germline V gives CDR1 MNHEY, CDR2 SVGEGT. CDR3 length: 15 residues. Written as DNA, the CDR3 is TGTGCCAGCAGCGCACTACGCCCGAGCAATCAGCCCCAGCATTTT. This translates into CASSALRPSNQPQHF.

This clonotype was counted a few times. CDR3 bases: TGTGCCAGCACCCCCTCGGACAGGGGCAAAAACATTCAGTACTTC. Protein sequence: CASTPSDRGKNIQYF. This chain joins TRBV13 and TRBJ2-4; 9 bases line up with TRBD1. The CDR3 covers 15 residues. The V gene's germline CDR1 is PRHDT and CDR2 FYEKMQ (reference sequence). With 7 bases clipped from V and 3 bases from J, the junction kept 7 bases outside the gene matches.

This clonotype was observed a handful of times. The chain carries TRBV7-3 and TRBJ2-4; D unresolved. This CDR3 contains 13 residues. V was clipped by 6 bases and J by 13 bases, with 19 bases between them. The germline V gene has CDR1 SGHTA and CDR2 FQGTGA. The DNA of the CDR3 is TGTGCCAGCAGTACGTCTAGTCAGACCCCCCAGTACTTC. Amino acid sequence: CASSTSSQTPQYF. The full variable domain, in which reference TRBV7-3 and TRBJ2-4 provide the parts outside the CDR3, is GAGVSQTPSNKVTEKGKYVELRCDPISGHTALYWYRQSLGQGPEFLIYFQGTGAADDSGLPNDRFFAVRPEGSVSTLKIQRTERGDSAVYLCASSTSSQTPQYFGAGTRLSVL.